The 2 T cell receptor beta chains below were found in one sample sequenced in a study of cytomegalovirus exposure and HLA in healthy donors. A multiplex PCR was run with 60 Vbeta primers and 13 Jbeta primers. The table came from immunoSEQ multiplex PCR; TCRdb's copy has only in-frame clones and leaves some out. The sample lists around 160,000 clones, about three quarters occurring once. The source material was PBMCs. All receptors come from a middle-aged woman in good health and CMV-seropositive.

The V and J genes are TRBV18 and TRBJ2-7; 7 nucleotides line up with TRBD2. V was clipped by 2 bases and J by 6 bases; unmatched bases: 4. This CDR3 comprises 13 residues. Germline V lookup: CDR1 KGHSH, CDR2 LQKENI. Here the CDR3 reads CASSPDASGEQYF. CDR3 coding DNA: TGTGCCAGCTCACCAGATGCTAGCGGCGAGCAGTACTTC.

The V and J genes are TRBV27 and TRBJ2-7; possible D gene TRBD1, 5 bases. Trimming took off 5 bases at V and 5 bases at J, with 22 bases between the two ends. CDR3 length equals 16 residues. The V gene's germline CDR1 is MNHEY and CDR2 SMNVEV (reference sequence). The CDR3 loop reads CASSGHKQSSLDEQYF. The CDR3 DNA reads as TGTGCCAGCAGTGGACACAAACAATCCAGTTTGGACGAGCAGTACTTC.